Listed here are 20 T cell receptor beta chains from one sample, sequenced in a study of blood T cell repertoires in COVID-19. Sequencing was performed with immunoSEQ multiplex PCR; in TCRdb, only in-frame clones are kept and a portion is missing. Here the sample spans 180,000 or so clones, 81% being singletons. The sequenced sample was peripheral blood. All receptors come from a woman of 80 years or more with COVID-19, enrolled during active disease.

V usage is TRBV7-2 and J usage is TRBJ2-3, with TRBD2 matching over 12 bases. Germline-derived CDR1 and CDR2 are SGHTA and FQGNSA. This CDR3 comprises 17 residues. V lost 5 bases to trimming and J lost 4 bases; unmatched junction nucleotides: 10. CDR3 loop: CASSQSPTSGGADTQYF. The CDR3 coding sequence is TGTGCCAGCAGCCAAAGTCCGACTAGCGGGGGAGCAGATACGCAGTATTTT. The whole variable domain, remainder taken from reference TRBV7-2 and TRBJ2-3, is GAGVSQSPSNKVTEKGKDVELRCDPISGHTALYWYRQSLGQGLEFLIYFQGNSAPDKSGLPSDRFSAERTGGSVSTLTIQRTQQEDSAVYLCASSQSPTSGGADTQYFGPGTRLTVL.

This chain connects TRBV18 to TRBJ1-6; TRBD1 might be the D (5 bases). Per the germline V gene, CDR1 is KGHSH and CDR2 is LQKENI. This CDR3 has 17 amino acids. Trimming shortened V by 5 bases and J by 0 bases, and 14 bases separated the two germline ends. The CDR3 region is CASSSDSPSSYNSPLHF. The CDR3 DNA follows: TGTGCCAGCTCATCCGACAGCCCGAGCTCCTATAATTCACCCCTCCACTTT.

V gene TRBV4-3 combines with J gene TRBJ1-2; D is unclear. The germline gives CDR1 LGHNA, CDR2 YSLEER. CDR3 length: 13 amino acids. Trimming removed 0 bases from V and 8 bases from J, with 10 bases in between. The CDR3 sequence is CASSQEPGGGYTF. The CDR3 DNA is TGCGCCAGCAGCCAAGAACCTGGCGGGGGCTACACCTTC.

The chain has TRBV29-1 and TRBJ1-2; the match to TRBD1 covers 7 bases. Germline CDR1 and CDR2: SQVTM and ANQGSEA. The CDR3 totals 11 residues. V was pared by 5 bases and J by 8 bases, with 5 bases of the junction left unmatched. The CDR3 sequence: CSVQYRGGYTF. The CDR3 DNA reads as TGCAGCGTTCAATACAGGGGCGGCTACACCTTC.

The chain combines TRBV12-3 or TRBV12-4 with TRBJ2-3; no definite D call. V gave up 5 bases and J gave up 2 bases, with 8 bases separating them. The CDR3 consists of 13 residues. CDR3 region: CASSPRDTDTQYF. CDR3 DNA: TGTGCCAGCAGTCCCCGCGACACAGATACGCAGTATTTT.

J is TRBJ1-5 and V is TRBV19; D uncertain. Germline lookup yields CDR1 LNHDA and CDR2 SQIVND (reference sequence). This CDR3 has 13 residues. The V end lost 4 bases, the J end lost 4 bases, and 8 bases lay between the germline ends. Here the CDR3 DNA reads TGTGCCAGTAGTACGCGGCGGAATCAGCCCCAGCATTTT. Translation gives CASSTRRNQPQHF.

This clone was seen only a few times. The chain recombines TRBV7-2 with TRBJ1-2, with 8 bases matching TRBD1. This CDR3 is 15 amino acids long. Germline V gene sequence: CDR1 SGHTA, CDR2 FQGNSA. The J segment lost 0 bases and the V segment lost 4 bases, leaving 4 bases of the junction unmatched. The CDR3 is CASSSGTGPNYGYTF. Here the CDR3 DNA reads TGTGCCAGCAGCTCGGGGACAGGACCTAACTATGGCTACACCTTC.

CDR3 nucleotide sequence: TGTGCCAGCAGTGATAGCGGGACGGTCTACAATGAGCAGTTCTTC. Translated: CASSDSGTVYNEQFF. The chain uses TRBV28 and TRBJ2-1; the match to TRBD2 covers 8 bases. The V segment lost 5 bases and the J segment 3 bases; nucleotides outside the gene matches: 6. The CDR3 spans 15 residues. Germline assignment: CDR1 MDHEN and CDR2 SYDVKM.

The chain is built from TRBV5-1 and TRBJ2-1; perhaps TRBD2 as D (6 bases). The CDR3 length is 14 residues. The germline gives CDR1 SGHRS, CDR2 YFSETQ. Trimming stripped 2 bases from V and 4 bases from J, with 10 bases between. The chain's CDR3 is CASSLAGLYNEQFF. The CDR3 nucleotides read TGCGCCAGCAGCTTAGCGGGCCTTTACAATGAGCAGTTCTTC.

This clone was counted once. This chain joins TRBV5-1 and TRBJ2-2; D perhaps matches TRBD2 (5 bases). V lost 5 bases and J 7 bases, leaving 12 bases between the germline ends. The CDR3 has 13 amino acids. Germline CDR1 reads SGHRS; CDR2 reads YFSETQ. The chain's CDR3 is CASRDFVDGELFF. CDR3 nucleotides: TGCGCCAGCAGGGACTTCGTGGACGGGGAGCTGTTTTTT.

J is TRBJ2-1 and V is TRBV5-1, with 9 bases matching TRBD1. Germline V gene lookup returns CDR1 SGHRS and CDR2 YFSETQ. The CDR3 is made up of 15 amino acids. V dropped 6 bases and J dropped 5; count of bases not matched to a gene: 9. As DNA, the CDR3 is TGCGCCAGCATGAGGGGACAGGGTGCCCACAATGAGCAGTTCTTC. Protein sequence: CASMRGQGAHNEQFF.

The chain links TRBV6-5 to TRBJ1-5; 9 bases align to TRBD1. V gave up 11 bases and J gave up 7 bases; unmatched junction bases: 12. Germline V gives CDR1 MNHEY, CDR2 SVGAGI. CDR3 length: 14 amino acids. The CDR3 sequence is CAGSPGQGNQPQHF. CDR3 DNA: TGTGCCGGATCACCGGGACAGGGAAACCAGCCCCAGCATTTT.

V usage is TRBV7-2 and J usage is TRBJ1-6; D may be TRBD1 (5 bases). Germline assignment: CDR1 SGHTA and CDR2 FQGNSA. The ends were cut back, 4 bases at V and 0 bases at J, with 10 bases in the middle. This CDR3 is 16 amino acids long. The CDR3 coding sequence is TGTGCCAGCAGCTGGGGGGTGAGCTCCTATAATTCACCCCTCCACTTT. This translates into CASSWGVSSYNSPLHF. Based on the CDR3 plus reference TRBV7-2 and TRBJ1-6, the full variable domain is GAGVSQSPSNKVTEKGKDVELRCDPISGHTALYWYRQSLGQGLEFLIYFQGNSAPDKSGLPSDRFSAERTGGSVSTLTIQRTQQEDSAVYLCASSWGVSSYNSPLHFGNGTRLTVT.

The chain employs TRBV10-3 and TRBJ1-1, with 7 bases matching TRBD1. Losses at the gene ends were 3 bases for V and 5 bases for J; bases not matched to a gene: 0. The CDR3 extends over 12 amino acids. The germline CDR1 and CDR2 sequences are ENHRY and SYGVKD. CDR3 nucleotide sequence: TGTGCCATCAGTGAACAGGGGACTGAAGCTTTCTTT. Translating gives CAISEQGTEAFF.

The chain links TRBV19 to TRBJ2-5; 9 nucleotides align to TRBD2. Germline V gene lookup returns CDR1 LNHDA and CDR2 SQIVND (reference sequence). There are 14 residues in the CDR3. Trimming cost V 5 bases and J 5 bases; bases outside gene matches: 6. CDR3 DNA sequence: TGTGCCAGTAGTCTCGGGACTAGCCCCGAGACCCAGTACTTC. Protein product: CASSLGTSPETQYF. The variable domain in full, with the rest retrieved from reference TRBV19 and TRBJ2-5, is DGGITQSPKYLFRKEGQNVTLSCEQNLNHDAMYWYRQDPGQGLRLIYYSQIVNDFQKGDIAEGYSVSREKKESFPLTVTSAQKNPTAFYLCASSLGTSPETQYFGPGTRLLVL.

This clone showed up just once. The chain carries TRBV10-3 and TRBJ1-2, with D perhaps matching TRBD1 (6 bases). V lost 6 bases, J lost 2 bases, and 13 bases lay in between. Germline V gives CDR1 ENHRY, CDR2 SYGVKD. The CDR3 is 14 residues long. The CDR3 loop reads CAISRGGDNYGYTF. DNA of the CDR3: TGTGCCATCAGCCGAGGGGGGGACAACTATGGCTACACCTTC.

The chain carries TRBV3-1 (or the pseudogene TRBV3-2) and TRBJ1-2; D may be TRBD1 (6 bases). Germline lookup yields CDR1 LGHDT and CDR2 YNNKEL (reference sequence). This CDR3 has 16 amino acids. Trimming stripped 4 bases from V and 8 bases from J, with 23 bases between. The CDR3 nucleotides are TGTGCCAGCAGCCGAACAAAAGGGGAGGGGGGTACCGGCTACACCTTC. This translates into CASSRTKGEGGTGYTF.

This clone was seen a single time. The chain couples TRBV5-6 to TRBJ2-5, with D possibly TRBD2 on 5 matching bases. In germline, CDR1 is SGHDT, CDR2 YYEEEE. The CDR3 covers 14 residues. V gave up 4 bases and J gave up 2 bases, with 12 bases separating them. CDR3 sequence (DNA): TGTGCCAGCAGCATAAGGACTGCTCAAGAGACCCAGTACTTC. Translation: CASSIRTAQETQYF.

The chain joins TRBV4-2 to TRBJ2-1, with D tentatively TRBD2 (5 bases). Trimming stripped 7 bases from V and 2 bases from J, with 18 bases between. The CDR3 covers 16 residues. In germline, CDR1 is LGHNA, CDR2 YNFKEQ. The CDR3, as DNA: TGTGCCAGCACCAGGTCGGGGAGCCCAGCCTACAATGAGCAGTTCTTC. Translated: CASTRSGSPAYNEQFF.

This clone has more than one count but fewer than ten. The CDR3 sequence is CASSAGTVPYEQYF. Written as DNA, the CDR3 is TGTGCCAGCTCAGCCGGGACAGTTCCCTACGAGCAGTACTTC. The V and J genes are TRBV18 and TRBJ2-7, with TRBD1 identical over 7 bases. The J segment lost 2 bases and the V segment lost 5 bases, leaving 6 bases of the junction unmatched. From germline, CDR1 is KGHSH and CDR2 LQKENI. The CDR3 is 14 amino acids. The entire variable domain, with the rest obtained from reference TRBV18 and TRBJ2-7, is as follows: NAGVMQNPRHLVRRRGQEARLRCSPMKGHSHVYWYRQLPEEGLKFMVYLQKENIIDESGMPKERFSAEFPKEGPSILRIQQVVRGDSAAYFCASSAGTVPYEQYFGPGTRLTVT.